This TCR beta chain stems from a study of shared clonotypes between healthy human individuals (dated by TCRdb to between 2020 and 2021). In terms of the full investigation: A few men and two women, aged 18 to 49 years, made up the cohort. For each donor, CD4 naive and CD4 memory were each given three plates, CD8 naive was given two plates, and CD8 memory was given one plate. Leukapheresis yielded between about 0.9 and 10 billion PBMCs per donor. Different laboratories and diverse techniques were used to prepare libraries and sequence TCR repertoires, to increase sequencing depth and limit assay-specific biases. To estimate repertoire size and how much clonotypes are shared between individuals, the study performed deep sequencing of blood TCR repertoires from 4 to 6 healthy adults.

As to this clone: The clone's antigen remains unknown. No qualities accompany the bases; no much larger clone lies one base away. Other DNA variants within this sample encode the same CDR3.

The donors were healthy, HIV-negative adults who had no recently reported acute infections or vaccinations. Every donor was a Caucasian adult living in Nashville, Tennessee, USA. CD4+ T cells were enriched by magnetic negative selection, after which naive cells were positively selected on CD45RA and the negative fraction was taken as the memory subset. After blood collection by leukapheresis, PBMCs were isolated using Ficoll-Histopaque density gradient centrifugation and then cryopreserved in the vapor phase of liquid nitrogen. Purity and quantity of every magnetically sorted T cell population were checked by analytical flow cytometry. From each sorted fraction, genomic DNA was isolated and quantified by UV absorbance on a Nanodrop 2000c. The CDR3 numbers 14 residues from cysteine through phenylalanine. Only CDR3 DNA is held: 42 bases, read in frame from base 1. V loses 0 bases, J loses 1 base, and the germline ends lie 4 bases apart. CDR1 and CDR2 (SGDLS, YYNGEE) derive from the germline V gene.

Study-level results and caveats: Compared with non-shared clonotypes, the clonotypes found in all four sorted-subset donors had higher generation probabilities. Naive subsets generally had larger estimated clonotype richness than memory subsets. Rarefaction of sorted-subset datasets indicated incomplete sequencing despite the large sequencing depth. Based on pairwise subsampling, the degree of clonotype sharing among donors was expected to be affected by sequencing depth. Because the study included only a small number of donors, the genetic and exposure-history diversity represented was limited. Sampling was restricted to blood, and TCR repertoires in tissue are likely to differ from TCR repertoires in blood. When a handful of donors were compared, the shared fraction of clonotypes was approximately 5% for naive CD4, over 3% for naive CD8, roughly 2.5% for memory CD4, and 0.4% for memory CD8.

Using the deep immunoSEQ assay, multiplex PCR amplified TCR CDR3 regions from genomic DNA. For each cell subset, the extracted genomic DNA was distributed evenly across all wells of several immunoSEQ 96-well plates, and each plate served as one replicate. Each replicate PCR for sorted subsets received roughly 0.2 ug genomic DNA, equal to roughly 29,000 T cell genomes. The purified libraries were quantified using a Qubit 3.0 fluorometer, sized with a Bioanalyzer 2100, and then quantified again using the KAPA Library Quantification kit. Each immunoSEQ 96-well plate was sequenced on its own single-read 150-cycle Illumina NextSeq 550 flow cell. The published analysis was carried out like this. Because the immunoSEQ output held only junctional sequences and lacked quality scores, the filtering could not match the filtering applied to full-length reads. To assign V/J genes and CDR3, sequences were annotated against IMGT germline references using PyIR, a Python wrapper for IgBLAST v1.9. Reads were removed for weak V/J assignments (E-value above 1e-6), missing CDR3, stop codons, out-of-frame junctions, or ambiguous translated residues. V3J clonotypes were defined as sequences sharing the same inferred V gene, J gene, and CDR3 amino acid sequence. Percentage overlap between repertoires was computed as shared unique clonotypes divided by the size of the smaller repertoire. Richness of each repertoire was evaluated using RTK rarefaction, the Chao1 estimator, and Recon v2.1 estimates of unobserved clonotypes. Generation probabilities were computed with OLGA for all TCRbeta clonotypes obtained by the gDNA method from several donors. TCRdb holds this immuneACCESS table with in-frame rearrangements only. Some clones are missing; in checked studies, unresolved V genes explain under half, and the rest has no known cause. V and J calls and clone size come straight from that table; D and trimming were deduced from the DNA. Present in this sample are some 2,000,000 clones, about 94% of which were seen just once. The ten largest clones add up to roughly 0.13% of the sample.

The TCR was taken from a man aged 18 to 30 in good health. The chain was built from TRBV9 and TRBJ2-2, with the D gene not confidently named. The sample comprised naive CD4+ T cells sorted from blood. Read against the paper, the sample's cell subset or site label means: CD45RA+ positively selected. The sequence in DNA is TGTGCCAGCAGCGTAGTGTGGAACACCGGGGAGCTGTTTTTT. Translated, it gives CASSVVWNTGELFF. Joined to the reference TRBV9 and TRBJ2-2 proteins, this CDR3 gives the full variable domain: DSGVTQTPKHLITATGQRVTLRCSPRSGDLSVYWYQQSLDQGLQFLIQYYNGEERAKGNILERFSAQQFPDLHSELNLSSLELGDSALYFCASSVVWNTGELFFGEGSRLTVL.